This TCR beta chain appears in the sequencing data of a study of identical twins. Study-wide points: These conclusions were based on statistical analysis (cross-sectional, not following the same donors).

MiXCR, run by TCRdb on the 5' RACE reads, gives a single entry per CDR3 protein. The sample carries 450,000 or so distinct CDR3 sequences, 14% recorded once. This clonotype was counted between two and nine times. Antigen specificity is unknown. These same data were also listed under a study on yellow fever vaccine responses in identical twins. That investigation notes: Reportedly, the T cell response mounted by twins to vaccine seemed partly convergent, partly personalized.

The receptor's source is a young woman in good health. The specimen was CD4+ T cells sorted from blood.

The CDR3 protein is CASNPRGPTDTQYF. CDR3 coding DNA: TGTGCCAGCAACCCCCGGGGGCCCACAGATACGCAGTATTTT. The V call is TRBV2, the J call TRBJ2-3; either TRBD1 or TRBD2 may supply D (6 bases each). Germline V gives CDR1 SNHLY, CDR2 FYNNEI. V shed 7 bases and J shed 2 bases, with 13 bases lying between them. There are 14 residues in the CDR3.